Listed here are 21 T cell receptor beta chains from one sample, sequenced in a study of T cells and Merkel cell carcinoma outcomes. Assay used: immunoSEQ multiplex PCR; TCRdb lists only in-frame clones, some missing. This sample has about 15,000 clones; about four fifths occur once, and the top ten carry roughly 10%. The sequenced sample consisted of tumor tissue from Merkel cell carcinoma. The receptors were sampled from a human donor with Merkel cell carcinoma.

The chain has TRBV28 and TRBJ2-4; no reliable D call. This CDR3 contains 14 residues. CDR1 is MDHEN, CDR2 SYDVKM, per germline. V dropped 3 bases and J dropped 4 bases, with 10 bases sitting between them. CDR3 amino acids: CASSLSGQKNIQYF. The CDR3 nucleotides are TGTGCCAGCAGTTTGTCCGGTCAGAAAAACATTCAGTACTTC.

CDR3 DNA: TGTGCCAGCAGCGCCGGACCCGTCGGACAGCAGTACTTC. Its protein product is CASSAGPVGQQYF. The V and J genes are TRBV9 and TRBJ2-7; D unclear. Germline CDR1 and CDR2: SGDLS and YYNGEE. The CDR3 contains 13 residues. Trimming stripped 3 bases from V and 8 bases from J, with 15 bases between.

The gene calls are TRBV7-6 and TRBJ1-4, with a tentative D call TRBD1 (5 bases). The CDR3 covers 15 residues. The V end was cut by 3 bases, the J end by 5 bases, with 13 bases between. Germline loops: CDR1 SGHVS, CDR2 FNYEAQ. CDR3 nucleotides: TGTGCCAGCAGCTTCACATCAGGGTTGAATGAAAAACTGTTTTTT. It encodes CASSFTSGLNEKLFF.

The chain has TRBV27 and TRBJ1-6, with D hard to call. There are 14 residues in the CDR3. The germline V and J ends were trimmed by 7 bases and 4 bases, with 11 bases remaining between them. CDR1 is MNHEY and CDR2 is SMNVEV in the germline V gene (reference sequence). The CDR3 reads CASMFQFYNSPLHF. The CDR3 region has the DNA TGTGCCAGCATGTTTCAGTTTTATAATTCACCCCTCCACTTT.

Only a few counts were recorded for this clone. The chain couples TRBV7-2 to TRBJ2-3; 12 nucleotides align to TRBD2. Germline loops: CDR1 SGHTA, CDR2 FQGNSA. The CDR3 is made up of 16 amino acids. Trimming removed 3 bases from V and 4 bases from J; junction bases left unmatched: 5. CDR3 coding DNA: TGTGCCAGCAGCTTCCGACTAGCGGGGGAAGCAGATACGCAGTATTTT. Its protein product is CASSFRLAGEADTQYF. Based on the CDR3 plus reference TRBV7-2 and TRBJ2-3, the full variable domain is GAGVSQSPSNKVTEKGKDVELRCDPISGHTALYWYRQSLGQGLEFLIYFQGNSAPDKSGLPSDRFSAERTGGSVSTLTIQRTQQEDSAVYLCASSFRLAGEADTQYFGPGTRLTVL.

The chain links TRBV19 to TRBJ2-3; D not resolved. The CDR3 is 15 residues long. V was pared by 3 bases and J by 2 bases, with 12 bases between. The V gene's germline CDR1 is LNHDA and CDR2 SQIVND (reference sequence). CDR3 sequence reads: CASSIGATDTDTQYF. Written as DNA, the CDR3 is TGTGCCAGTAGTATCGGAGCGACCGACACAGATACGCAGTATTTT.

The V call is TRBV18, the J call TRBJ1-1; the D is unclear. Trimming took 3 bases from V and 0 from J, leaving 5 bases between them. CDR1 KGHSH and CDR2 LQKENI come from the germline V gene. This CDR3 has 13 amino acids. CDR3 loop: CASSPGLNTEAFF. Here the CDR3 DNA reads TGTGCCAGCTCACCGGGTTTGAACACTGAAGCTTTCTTT.

The genes are TRBV2 and TRBJ2-3; D gene unclear. The CDR3 has 17 residues. The ends were cut back, 0 bases at V and 8 bases at J, with 21 bases in the middle. Germline CDR1 reads SNHLY; CDR2 reads FYNNEI. The DNA of the CDR3 is TGTGCCAGCAGTGAAGCGCCGGTCGGCGGAGCAGTGGGTACGCAGTATTTT. Residues: CASSEAPVGGAVGTQYF.

V is TRBV30 and J is TRBJ1-4; D is unresolved. V was shortened by 4 bases and J by 10 bases, with 19 bases between the two germline ends. Germline loops: CDR1 GTSNPN, CDR2 SVGIG (reference sequence). This CDR3 region has 14 residues. CDR3 DNA: TGTGCCTGGACCCCCCCCGATAACCTTCGAAAACTGTTTTTT. Its protein is CAWTPPDNLRKLFF.

The chain recombines TRBV7-9 with TRBJ2-3; D may be TRBD2 (7 bases). Trimming shortened V by 1 base and J by 2 bases, and 13 bases separated the two germline ends. The CDR3 loop spans 16 amino acids. Germline loops: CDR1 SEHNR, CDR2 FQNEAQ (reference sequence). The CDR3 DNA reads as TGTGCCAGCAGCTTAGACTTGGGGGGGCCCACAGATACGCAGTATTTT. It encodes CASSLDLGGPTDTQYF.

This clone was seen only once. This chain uses TRBV5-1 with TRBJ1-4; TRBD1 agrees at 11 bases. Trimming at V came to 4 bases and at J to 7 bases, leaving 3 bases not matched to a gene. The CDR3 extends over 14 amino acids. CDR1 and CDR2 (germline): SGHRS, YFSETQ. In DNA form, the CDR3 reads TGCGCCAGCAGCGGGGGGACAGGGGGTGAAAAACTGTTTTTT. Protein product: CASSGGTGGEKLFF.

This clone is judged medium-sized. Here the CDR3 DNA reads TGTGCCAGCACCGGGGGGGGGCCAAACTCTGGAAACACCATATATTTT. Protein product: CASTGGGPNSGNTIYF. This chain links TRBV2 with TRBJ1-3, with D maybe TRBD1 (6 bases). Germline V gene data show CDR1 as SNHLY and CDR2 as FYNNEI. Trimming removed 7 bases from V and 0 bases from J, with 16 bases in between. This CDR3 has 16 amino acids.

The chain carries TRBV2 and TRBJ1-1; D is possibly TRBD1 (5 bases). Germline values: CDR1 SNHLY, CDR2 FYNNEI. This CDR3 has 17 amino acids. The V gene lost 1 base and the J gene lost 4 bases, with 19 bases spanning the gap. The CDR3 protein is CASSEDVFVTVPTEAFF. In DNA form, the CDR3 reads TGTGCCAGCAGTGAAGATGTTTTTGTGACAGTTCCCACTGAAGCTTTCTTT.

This clone was observed once. The rearrangement joins TRBV4-1 to TRBJ2-2; 8 positions agree with TRBD2. The V and J ends lost 0 bases and 1 base, in that order; junction bases with no gene match: 16. The CDR3 loop spans 21 amino acids. Germline CDR1 reads MGHRA; CDR2 reads YSYEKL. CDR3 bases: TGCGCCAGCAGCCAAGATCGACTTCGGGGTAGCGGGAACTGGAACACCGGGGAGCTGTTTTTT. This translates into CASSQDRLRGSGNWNTGELFF.

This rearrangement joins TRBV4-2 to TRBJ1-1; D may be TRBD1 (5 bases). Germline V gives CDR1 LGHNA, CDR2 YNFKEQ. This CDR3 spans 14 amino acids. Deletions cut 2 bases from V and 0 bases from J, with 7 bases between. In DNA form, the CDR3 reads TGTGCCAGCAGCCAACGGGGACTGAACACTGAAGCTTTCTTT. Encoded protein: CASSQRGLNTEAFF.

V and J are TRBV19 and TRBJ2-5, with D perhaps TRBD1 (7 bases). The CDR3 runs to 17 residues. Germline lookup yields CDR1 LNHDA and CDR2 SQIVND (reference sequence). Trimming shortened V by 5 bases and J by 1 base, and 20 bases separated the two germline ends. DNA of the CDR3: TGTGCCAGTAGTTCCCCAGGAGGGGACAGCAGCCAAGAGACCCAGTACTTC. It translates to CASSSPGGDSSQETQYF. Full variable domain (outside the CDR3, taken from reference TRBV19 and TRBJ2-5): DGGITQSPKYLFRKEGQNVTLSCEQNLNHDAMYWYRQDPGQGLRLIYYSQIVNDFQKGDIAEGYSVSREKKESFPLTVTSAQKNPTAFYLCASSSPGGDSSQETQYFGPGTRLLVL.

This clone showed up just a few times. The chain employs TRBV25-1 and TRBJ2-4; no definite D call. V shed 4 bases and J shed 6 bases, with 7 bases lying between them. This CDR3 contains 12 residues. Germline V gene data show CDR1 as MGHDK and CDR2 as SYGVNS. CDR3 residues: CASSGTRNIQYF. The CDR3 DNA follows: TGTGCCAGCAGTGGTACGAGAAACATTCAGTACTTC.

This chain connects TRBV2 to TRBJ2-3, with 12 bases lining up with TRBD2. Trimming took 6 bases from V and 0 from J; bases not matched to a gene: 7. From germline, CDR1 is SNHLY and CDR2 FYNNEI. The CDR3 has 17 amino acids. DNA for the CDR3: TGTGCCAGCAGCGAAACTAGCGGGGGGAGTAGCACAGATACGCAGTATTTT. Translated, it gives CASSETSGGSSTDTQYF.

This chain joins TRBV5-1 and TRBJ1-4; D is uncertain. The CDR3 runs to 12 residues. Trimming pared 6 bases from V and 8 bases from J, leaving 11 bases between. CDR1 is SGHRS, CDR2 YFSETQ, per germline. In DNA, the CDR3 is TGCGCCAGCAAAGGCAGTGGGGAAAAACTGTTTTTT. Its protein product is CASKGSGEKLFF.

The chain employs TRBV5-6 and TRBJ1-5, with D unclear. Germline V gene data show CDR1 as SGHDT and CDR2 as YYEEEE. The V end was cut by 4 bases, the J end by 3 bases, with 11 bases between. The CDR3 contains 14 residues. The CDR3 coding sequence is TGTGCCAGCAGCCCAGCAGGATACAATCAGCCCCAGCATTTT. Translated, it gives CASSPAGYNQPQHF. The variable domain in full, with the rest retrieved from reference TRBV5-6 and TRBJ1-5, is DAGVTQSPTHLIKTRGQQVTLRCSPKSGHDTVSWYQQALGQGPQFIFQYYEEEERQRGNFPDRFSGHQFPNYSSELNVNALLLGDSALYLCASSPAGYNQPQHFGDGTRLSIL.

The chain has TRBV7-9 and TRBJ2-3, with D possibly TRBD2 on 6 matching bases. V lost 7 bases to trimming and J lost 0 bases, with 14 bases between them. The CDR3 has 15 residues. Germline V gene data show CDR1 as SEHNR and CDR2 as FQNEAQ (reference sequence). The CDR3 DNA reads TGTGCCAGCACCGCGGGGAAAACCAGCACAGATACGCAGTATTTT. It yields the protein CASTAGKTSTDTQYF.